This paragraph reports one T cell receptor beta chain. Its antigen is unknown. The CDR3 runs 14 residues. The germline CDR1 and CDR2 sequences are SEHNR and FQNEAQ (reference sequence). Trimming cost V 7 bases and J 8 bases; bases outside gene matches: 12. The data are from a study of blood T cells in healthy people across ages. Findings and limits, study-wide: Diversity was estimated from one million T cells, and these estimates were considered underestimates. More naive CD4+ cells and higher diversity marked long-lived donors relative to aged donors.

A second PCR of roughly 7 to 11 cycles used a sample-barcoded 5' primer and a J-beta primer mix. MiXCR, run by TCRdb on the 5' RACE reads, gives a single entry per CDR3 protein. The table shows about 1,500,000 distinct CDR3 sequences, with approximately 40% occurring only once. The chain employs TRBV7-9 and TRBJ1-2; 8 nucleotides align to TRBD1. The source material was blood. The clonotype was recovered from a young woman in good health. The CDR3: CASTGSGTGAGYTF. The CDR3 DNA is TGTGCCAGCACGGGGTCCGGGACAGGCGCAGGCTACACCTTC.